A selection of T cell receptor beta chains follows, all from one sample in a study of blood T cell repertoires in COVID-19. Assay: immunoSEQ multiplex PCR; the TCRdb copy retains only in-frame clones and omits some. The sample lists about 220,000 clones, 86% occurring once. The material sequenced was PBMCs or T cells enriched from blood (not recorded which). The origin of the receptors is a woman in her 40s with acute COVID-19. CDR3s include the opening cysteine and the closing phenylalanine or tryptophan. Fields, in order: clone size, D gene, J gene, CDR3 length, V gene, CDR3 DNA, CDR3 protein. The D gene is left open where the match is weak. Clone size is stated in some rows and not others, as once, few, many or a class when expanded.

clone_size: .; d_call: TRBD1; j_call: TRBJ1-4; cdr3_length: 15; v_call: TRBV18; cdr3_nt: TGTGCCAGCTCCCTCAGACAGGGGGAAGGCGAAAAACTGTTTTTT; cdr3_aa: CASSLRQGEGEKLFF
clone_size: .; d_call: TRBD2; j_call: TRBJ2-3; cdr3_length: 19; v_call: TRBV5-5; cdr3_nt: TGTGCCAGCAGCTTGTTAGGGACCCGCGGCGGGGGGCCTACAGATACGCAGTATTTT; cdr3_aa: CASSLLGTRGGGPTDTQYF
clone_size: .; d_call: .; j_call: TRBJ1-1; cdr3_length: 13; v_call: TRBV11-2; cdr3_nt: TGTGCCAGCAGCTTAGTTCCTGGGCCAAAAGCTTTCTTT; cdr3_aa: CASSLVPGPKAFF
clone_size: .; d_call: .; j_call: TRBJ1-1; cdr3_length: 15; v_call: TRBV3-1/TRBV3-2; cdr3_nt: TGTGCCAGCAGCCAAGGCACTTGGGTAGGTTCGGGAGCTTTCTTT; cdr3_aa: CASSQGTWVGSGAFF
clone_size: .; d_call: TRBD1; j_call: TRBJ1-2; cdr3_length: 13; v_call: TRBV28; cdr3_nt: TGTGCCAGCAGCTATCAGGGGGCGGGTGGCTACACCTTC; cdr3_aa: CASSYQGAGGYTF
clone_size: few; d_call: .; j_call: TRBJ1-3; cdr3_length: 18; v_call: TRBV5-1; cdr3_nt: TGCGCCAGCAGCTTGGCCGCGGGGGGCGGTAGCTCTGGAAACACCATATATTTT; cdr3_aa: CASSLAAGGGSSGNTIYF
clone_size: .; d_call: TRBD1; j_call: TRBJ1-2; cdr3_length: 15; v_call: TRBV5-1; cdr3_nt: TGCGCCAGCAGCTTGGGGGCAGGGGGCGCGAGTGGCTACACCTTC; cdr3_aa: CASSLGAGGASGYTF
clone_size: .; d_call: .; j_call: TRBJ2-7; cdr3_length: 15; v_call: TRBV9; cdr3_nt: TGTGCCAGCAGCGTAGATTTTGGGGCAGTCTACGAGCAGTACTTC; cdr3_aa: CASSVDFGAVYEQYF
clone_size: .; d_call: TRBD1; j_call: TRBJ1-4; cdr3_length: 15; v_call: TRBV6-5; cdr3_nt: TGTGCCAGCAGTTACGCGACAGGGCTCTCTGAAAAACTGTTTTTT; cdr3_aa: CASSYATGLSEKLFF
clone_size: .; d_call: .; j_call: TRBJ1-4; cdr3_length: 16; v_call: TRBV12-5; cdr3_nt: TGTGCTAGTGGCCTGCTGGTGTCCTCTTCGAGTGAAAAACTGTTTTTT; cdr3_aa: CASGLLVSSSSEKLFF
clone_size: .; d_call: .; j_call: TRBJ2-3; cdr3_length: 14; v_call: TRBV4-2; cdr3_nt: TGTGCCAGCAGCCAAGGTAGCGGCACAGATACGCAGTATTTT; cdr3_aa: CASSQGSGTDTQYF
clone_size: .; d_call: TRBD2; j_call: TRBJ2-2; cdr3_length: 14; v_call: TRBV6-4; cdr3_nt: TGTGCCAGCAGTGATCTAGCGGGGACCGGGGAGCTGTTTTTT; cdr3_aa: CASSDLAGTGELFF
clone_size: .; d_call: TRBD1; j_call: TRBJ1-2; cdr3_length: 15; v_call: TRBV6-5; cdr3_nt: TGTGCCAGCAGTTACTCGCTACAGGGGTCTTGGGGCTACACCTTC; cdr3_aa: CASSYSLQGSWGYTF
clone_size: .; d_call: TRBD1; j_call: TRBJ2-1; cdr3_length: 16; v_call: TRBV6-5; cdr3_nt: TGTGCCAGCAGCTACCGGGACAGGGGGCCCGACAATGAGCAGTTCTTC; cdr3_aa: CASSYRDRGPDNEQFF
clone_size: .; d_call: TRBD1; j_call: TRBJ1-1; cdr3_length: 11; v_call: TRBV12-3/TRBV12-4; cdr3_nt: TGTGCCAGCAGTCAGACAGGGAAAGCTTTCTTT; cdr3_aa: CASSQTGKAFF
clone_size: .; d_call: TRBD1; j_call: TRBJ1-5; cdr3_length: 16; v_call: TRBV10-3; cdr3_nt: TGTGCCATCAGGAAGTACAGGGGGCGCATAGATCAGCCCCAGCATTTT; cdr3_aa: CAIRKYRGRIDQPQHF
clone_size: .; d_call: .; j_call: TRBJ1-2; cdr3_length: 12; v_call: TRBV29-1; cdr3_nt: TGCAGCGTTCAGGGGTTGCACTATGGCTACACCTTC; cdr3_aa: CSVQGLHYGYTF